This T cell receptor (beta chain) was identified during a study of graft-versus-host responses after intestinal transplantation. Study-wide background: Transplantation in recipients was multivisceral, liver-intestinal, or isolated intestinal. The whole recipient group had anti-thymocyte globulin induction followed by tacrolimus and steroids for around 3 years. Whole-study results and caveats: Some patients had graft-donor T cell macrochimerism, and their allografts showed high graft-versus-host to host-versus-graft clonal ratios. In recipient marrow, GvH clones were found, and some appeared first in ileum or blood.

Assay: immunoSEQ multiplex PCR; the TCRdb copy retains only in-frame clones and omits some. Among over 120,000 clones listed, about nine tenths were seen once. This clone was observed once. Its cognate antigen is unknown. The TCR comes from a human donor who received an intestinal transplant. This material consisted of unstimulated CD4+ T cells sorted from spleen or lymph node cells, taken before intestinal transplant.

This CDR3 reads CASSLAGSNEQFF. CDR3 coding DNA: TGTGCCAGCAGTTTAGCAGGGTCCAATGAGCAGTTCTTC. V is TRBV28 and J is TRBJ2-1, with a weak D call TRBD1 (5 bases). CDR3 length: 13 residues. V gave up 2 bases and J gave up 6 bases, with 8 bases separating them. Germline loops: CDR1 MDHEN, CDR2 SYDVKM.